The entry below describes one T cell receptor beta chain. What this receptor recognizes is not known. No much larger clone is present one base from it, and per-base qualities are unavailable. This sample stems from a study of Ad26.COV2.S vaccination and SARS-CoV-2 variants (dated by TCRdb to about 2021). Broadly, across the study: TCRbeta repertoire sequencing was used to assess the specificity and breadth of SARS-CoV-2-reactive T cell receptors after Ad26.COV2.S vaccination. The TCR-sequenced set comprised about 32 samples: approximately 20 Ad26.COV2.S vaccine recipients, 5 placebo recipients and 8 SARS-CoV-2 convalescent individuals. Results the study describes overall, beyond this receptor: The authors noted that total T cell responses may have been underestimated by the TCR breadth and depth analyses. Ad26.COV2.S recipients had higher spike-specific TCR breadth than placebo recipients (P = 0.0014). Vaccine and placebo recipients had comparable non-spike TCR breadth, which fits with the vaccine containing only spike. Substantial breadth of spike-specific CD8+ and CD4+ T cell responses was reported after vaccination.

Germline trimming amounts to 3 bases on V and 4 bases on J, with 6 as the count of junction bases outside the gene matches. Including cysteine and phenylalanine, the CDR3 has 15 amino acids. Kept here is only the CDR3 DNA, which spans 45 bases and is read in frame from base 1. The germline V gene (reference sequence) specifies GTSNPN as CDR1 and SVGIG as CDR2. The immunoSEQ Assay was used to sequence TCRbeta CDR3 regions. After extraction, genomic DNA underwent amplification by bias-controlled multiplex PCR, followed by high-throughput sequencing. As for the authors' bioinformatics: To quantify the absolute abundance of each unique TCRbeta CDR3 region, sequences were collapsed and filtered. Usable DNA was measured by amplifying reference genes present in all nucleated cells, and TCRbeta template counts were normalized to that usable DNA to estimate T cell fraction. Repertoire TCRs were annotated as SARS-CoV-2-specific when V gene, CDR3 amino acid sequence and J gene were exactly matched to a known reactive TCR set. MIRA supplied the reference SARS-CoV-2 TCR set, which was filtered for enrichment in COVID-19-positive ImmuneCODE repertoires so that public or cross-reactive TCRs were removed. Using the MIRA antigens, annotated TCRs were further analysed by specific ORF or by position within an ORF. Breadth was defined as the number of annotated unique rearrangements divided by the total number of unique productive rearrangements, and depth was defined as the summed frequency of the annotated unique rearrangements. TCR breadth was compared between groups using two-sided Wilcoxon rank-sum tests. The clones in this table, taken by TCRdb from immuneACCESS, are in-frame only. Not every clone is retained; where verified, under half of the shortfall comes from an unresolved V gene, and the cause of the rest is unknown. That table is the source of V, J and clone size, and D and trimming were worked out from the DNA. This sample holds about 350,000 clones; about 90% were observed only once. Roughly 3.9% of the sample is taken by the ten largest.

This specimen's time point label, per the study, means: individuals recovered from natural SARS-CoV-2 infection. The material was peripheral blood, obtained after recovery from COVID-19. The receptor chain draws on TRBV30 and TRBJ2-1, with 10 middle bases fitting TRBD2. The receptor comes from a human donor who had recovered from COVID-19. The CDR3 in this case is CAWRRVAGGYNEQFF. The bases read TGTGCCTGGAGGCGCGTAGCGGGGGGATACAATGAGCAGTTCTTC.